This T cell receptor beta chain comes out of a study of shared clonotypes between healthy human individuals. Assay: immunoSEQ multiplex PCR; the TCRdb copy retains only in-frame clones and omits some. This sample has some 2,500,000 clones; approximately 93% occur once, and the top ten carry about 0.39%. Trimming pared 2 bases from V and 5 bases from J, leaving 15 bases between. Per the germline V gene, CDR1 is MDHEN and CDR2 is SYDVKM. The CDR3 contains 15 residues. Whole-study findings and limits: Though the depth was large, rarefaction showed that sorted-subset sequencing was incomplete.

In regard to this clone: What it binds is not known.

The sample consisted of naive CD4+ T cells from PBMCs. The subset: CD45RA+ positively selected. The V and J genes are TRBV28 and TRBJ1-1; D might be TRBD1 (5 bases). The TCR originated in a man aged 18 to 29 in good health. Some clones in this sample may be carry-over from other donors' samples. DNA for the CDR3: TGTGCCAGCAGTTTAATGGGACGGGTTCGGACTGAAGCTTTCTTT. As protein: CASSLMGRVRTEAFF.